These 21 T cell receptor beta chains share one sample of origin, sequenced in a study of blood T cell repertoires in COVID-19. Sequenced by immunoSEQ multiplex PCR; TCRdb stores in-frame clones only, minus some. This table has under 45,000 clones, more than 65% appearing once. Sequencing used peripheral blood. The receptors derive from a man at least 80 years old with acute or convalescent COVID-19.

The V gene is TRBV7-9, the J gene TRBJ1-6, with D perhaps matching TRBD1 (5 bases). Germline CDR1 and CDR2: SEHNR and FQNEAQ (reference sequence). The CDR3 contains 16 residues. V was pared by 5 bases and J by 6 bases, with 17 bases between. The CDR3 DNA follows: TGTGCCAGCAGCCGGGAGGGGTCAGGAGCTAATTCACCCCTCCACTTT. Amino acids: CASSREGSGANSPLHF.

This rearrangement joins TRBV2 to TRBJ1-3; D unresolved. Germline lookup yields CDR1 SNHLY and CDR2 FYNNEI. There are 14 residues in the CDR3. Trimming stripped 3 bases from V and 0 bases from J, with 6 bases between. The CDR3 spells CASSDTYSGNTIYF. The CDR3 DNA reads as TGTGCCAGCAGTGACACATACTCTGGAAACACCATATATTTT.

The chain employs TRBV28 and TRBJ2-7, with 8 nucleotides matching TRBD1. CDR1 and CDR2 (germline): MDHEN, SYDVKM. The CDR3 has 19 residues. V lost 8 bases and J lost 1; bases outside the gene matches: 22. CDR3 residues: CASVNDRGLYQAESYEQYF. CDR3 coding DNA: TGTGCCAGCGTGAATGACAGGGGACTCTACCAAGCAGAATCCTACGAGCAGTACTTC.

Many counts were recorded for this clone. The chain joins TRBV9 to TRBJ2-5, with a possible D match to TRBD2 (6 bases). The CDR3 length is 15 residues. Trimming removed 0 bases from V and 7 bases from J, with 16 bases in between. The germline CDR1 and CDR2 sequences are SGDLS and YYNGEE. The CDR3 coding sequence is TGTGCCAGCAGCGTAGATAGTTCTAGCGAGGGGACCCAGTACTTC. This encodes CASSVDSSSEGTQYF.

The chain carries TRBV3-1 (or the pseudogene TRBV3-2) and TRBJ1-1, with 7 bases identical to TRBD1. The CDR3 runs to 12 residues. Germline CDR1 is LGHDT and CDR2 is YNNKEL (reference sequence). Trimming at V came to 0 bases and at J to 11 bases, leaving 3 bases not matched to a gene. Written as DNA, the CDR3 is TGTGCCAGCAGCCAAGAACAGGGGAAGGCTTTCTTT. As protein: CASSQEQGKAFF.

The genes are TRBV10-1 and TRBJ1-2, with unresolved D. The CDR3 has 13 amino acids. Germline V CDR1 and CDR2: WNHNN, SYGVQD (reference sequence). V lost 3 bases and J lost 4, with 9 bases in between. The CDR3: CASSEKLPYGYTF. The CDR3 DNA follows: TGCGCCAGCAGTGAAAAGCTACCCTATGGCTACACCTTC.

The V gene is TRBV4-2, the J gene TRBJ2-7; 13 bases line up with TRBD2. The ends lost 0 bases at V and 4 bases at J; junction bases unmatched: 3. This CDR3 region has 16 residues. The germline V gene has CDR1 LGHNA and CDR2 YNFKEQ. The CDR3 reads CASSQELAGGPYEQYF. The CDR3, as DNA: TGTGCCAGCAGCCAAGAACTAGCGGGAGGGCCGTACGAGCAGTACTTC.

The chain recombines TRBV4-1 with TRBJ1-6; D not certain. The CDR3 runs 17 residues. In germline, CDR1 is MGHRA, CDR2 YSYEKL. V was shortened by 0 bases and J by 7 bases, with 16 bases between the two germline ends. CDR3 amino acids: CASSQEVLAESNSPLHF. The CDR3 DNA follows: TGCGCCAGCAGCCAAGAGGTCCTGGCGGAGAGCAATTCACCCCTCCACTTT.

V usage is TRBV7-3 and J usage is TRBJ2-1; 9 bases line up with TRBD2. J gave up 5 bases and V 4 bases, and 3 bases lay outside the gene matches. Germline values: CDR1 SGHTA, CDR2 FQGTGA. The CDR3 extends over 14 amino acids. In DNA, the CDR3 is TGTGCCAGCAGCTCGGGACTAGCACACAATGAGCAGTTCTTC. It is translated as CASSSGLAHNEQFF.

This clone was recorded a few times. The chain carries TRBV5-4 and TRBJ1-3; D uncertain. The CDR3 covers 14 residues. The V gene's germline CDR1 is SGHNT and CDR2 YYREEE (reference sequence). V shed 0 bases and J shed 0 bases, with 4 bases lying between them. CDR3 coding DNA: TGTGCCAGCAGCTTGGACACCTCTGGAAACACCATATATTTT. Translated, it gives CASSLDTSGNTIYF.

This sequence joins TRBV6-2 or TRBV6-3 and TRBJ1-2; D is undetermined. CDR3 size: 13 residues. Trimming left V 4 bases short and J 1 base short, with 7 bases between. CDR1 is MNHEY and CDR2 is SVGEGT in the germline V gene. Here the CDR3 DNA reads TGTGCCAGCAGTTCCCAGGTTAACTATGGCTACACCTTC. It encodes CASSSQVNYGYTF.

The chain links TRBV7-9 to TRBJ2-3; 7 bases align to TRBD1. The germline gives CDR1 SEHNR, CDR2 FQNEAQ (reference sequence). The CDR3 has 14 amino acids. The trim removed 7 bases at V and 2 bases at J, leaving 6 bases unmatched. CDR3: CASNDRDPTDTQYF. The DNA of the CDR3 is TGTGCCAGCAACGACAGGGATCCCACAGATACGCAGTATTTT.

A few counts support this clone. The rearrangement uses TRBV10-1 and TRBJ2-5; 10 bases line up with TRBD2. Germline V gene sequence: CDR1 WNHNN, CDR2 SYGVQD (reference sequence). The V gene end was trimmed by 7 bases and the J gene end by 3 bases; junction bases not matched to a gene: 11. The CDR3 has 16 amino acids. The CDR3 DNA sequence: TGCGCCAGCAATGGCTACGCTAGCGGGGGAAAAGAGACCCAGTACTTC. This gives the protein CASNGYASGGKETQYF.

Comments on this clone: The junction does not match germline at one end; this may be a read error. This sequence joins TRBV30 and TRBJ2-3, with TRBD2 identical over 10 bases. Germline V gene lookup returns CDR1 GTSNPN and CDR2 SVGIG (reference sequence). The CDR3 is 12 residues long. The CDR3 loop is CAWGSEAGGQDF. The DNA of the CDR3 is TGTGCCTGGGGGTCAGAAGCGGGAGGGCAGGATTTT.

Only one count was recorded for this clone. The genes are TRBV5-5 and TRBJ1-1; D gene ambiguous. This CDR3 is 13 amino acids long. Trimming cost V 8 bases and J 10 bases, with 21 bases left between them. Germline V lookup: CDR1 SGHKS, CDR2 YYEKEE (reference sequence). This CDR3 reads CASSTTLIPGAFF. The DNA for the CDR3 is TGTGCCAGTTCCACTACACTCATACCCGGAGCTTTCTTT. Looking up the rest from reference TRBV5-5 and TRBJ1-1 gives the full variable domain: DAGVTQSPTHLIKTRGQQVTLRCSPISGHKSVSWYQQVLGQGPQFIFQYYEKEERGRGNFPDRFSARQFPNYSSELNVNALLLGDSALYLCASSTTLIPGAFFGQGTRLTVV.

The J gene is TRBJ2-2, the V gene TRBV5-8, with 8 bases fitting TRBD2. The CDR3 has 16 residues. Germline values: CDR1 SGHTS, CDR2 YDEGEE. V lost 4 bases and J lost 4; bases outside the gene matches: 9. DNA for the CDR3: TGTGCCAGCAGCCTCCGGCGGGGGGCCATCACCGGGGAGCTGTTTTTT. Its translation: CASSLRRGAITGELFF.

The rearrangement joins TRBV11-1 to TRBJ2-3; TRBD1 agrees at 8 bases. The V segment lost 7 bases and the J segment 0 bases; nucleotides outside the gene matches: 9. This CDR3 comprises 16 residues. Germline V lookup: CDR1 SGHAT, CDR2 FQDESV (reference sequence). CDR3 in amino acids: CASIKKGTGSTDTQYF. DNA for the CDR3: TGTGCCAGCATCAAAAAAGGGACAGGTAGCACAGATACGCAGTATTTT.

This clone was counted only a few times. The chain has TRBV11-2 and TRBJ1-4; TRBD1 matches 7 bases. The germline gives CDR1 SGHAT, CDR2 FQNNGV. V lost 5 bases and J lost 8; bases outside the gene matches: 5. CDR3 size: 13 residues. CDR3 DNA: TGTGCCAGCAGCCCCTGGACAGGCGAAAAACTGTTTTTT. Translated, it gives CASSPWTGEKLFF.

This clone came up a few times. The V call is TRBV4-2, the J call TRBJ1-6, with no clear D. Deletions cut 0 bases from V and 6 bases from J, with 12 bases between. In germline, CDR1 is LGHNA, CDR2 YNFKEQ. There are 16 residues in the CDR3. CDR3 region: CASSQDLGSTNSPLHF. The DNA of the CDR3 is TGTGCCAGCAGCCAAGATCTAGGGAGCACTAATTCACCCCTCCACTTT.

The DNA of the CDR3 is TGTGCCAGCAGCGATGGGACTCACAATGAGCAGTTCTTC. It codes for CASSDGTHNEQFF. This sequence joins TRBV14 and TRBJ2-1; TRBD2 is a possible D gene (6 bases). V lost 5 bases and J 5 bases, leaving 10 bases between the germline ends. Per germline, CDR1 SGHDN and CDR2 FVKESK. This CDR3 comprises 13 residues.

This chain links TRBV5-6 with TRBJ1-6; TRBD1 matches 9 bases. The germline V gene has CDR1 SGHDT and CDR2 YYEEEE. The CDR3 runs 14 residues. With V trimmed by 4 bases and J by 9 bases, 5 bases remained unmatched. In DNA, the CDR3 is TGTGCCAGCAGCGCGGGACAGGGCGTTTCACCCCTCCACTTT. This translates into CASSAGQGVSPLHF.